A selection of T cell receptor beta chains follows, all from one sample in a study of a mutant IDH1 vaccine in newly diagnosed glioma. This table comes from immunoSEQ multiplex PCR, and its TCRdb copy is limited to in-frame clones, with some not included. The data contain 55,000 or so clones, 91% of them singletons. The antigens for these receptors are not known. This specimen consisted of PBMCs, obtained from a glioma patient whose treatment included an IDH1 peptide vaccine. Receptors were obtained from a man between 50 and 59 years old with glioma. The CDR3 runs from the conserved cysteine through the conserved F or W. The D gene is left open where the match is weak. Clone size is not always given. Where it is, it says once, few, many or a class for expanded clones.

CDR3 length: 18
V gene: TRBV7-3
J gene: TRBJ2-1
clone size: NA
D gene: TRBD2
CDR3 DNA: TGTGCCAGCAGCCCATGGGGTCTGACTAGCGGATCCTACAATGAGCAGTTCTTC
CDR3 protein: CASSPWGLTSGSYNEQFF

CDR3 length: 13
V gene: TRBV6-4
J gene: TRBJ1-2
clone size: NA
D gene: TRBD1
CDR3 DNA: TGTGCCAGCAGTGGCGACAGGGGGCTTGGCTACACCTTC
CDR3 protein: CASSGDRGLGYTF

CDR3 length: 14
V gene: TRBV6-1
J gene: TRBJ2-7
clone size: NA
D gene: TRBD1
CDR3 DNA: TGTGCCAGCAGTGAAAGAGGGACAGGACCGGGGCAGTACTTC
CDR3 protein: CASSERGTGPGQYF

CDR3 length: 15
V gene: TRBV30
J gene: TRBJ1-5
clone size: NA
D gene: NA
CDR3 DNA: TGTGCCTGGAGTGTCTTGGGGTTCGGCAATCAGCCCCAGCATTTT
CDR3 protein: CAWSVLGFGNQPQHF

CDR3 length: 13
V gene: TRBV2
J gene: TRBJ1-2
clone size: NA
D gene: NA
CDR3 DNA: TGTGCCAGCAGTGAGGGGCAGGTCTATGGCTACACCTTC
CDR3 protein: CASSEGQVYGYTF

CDR3 length: 16
V gene: TRBV27
J gene: TRBJ2-1
clone size: NA
D gene: TRBD2
CDR3 DNA: TGTGCCAGCAGTTCAAAAAACTTACTAGCGGGAGGGCTTCCGTTCTTC
CDR3 protein: CASSSKNLLAGGLPFF

CDR3 length: 15
V gene: TRBV12-5
J gene: TRBJ1-4
clone size: NA
D gene: NA
CDR3 DNA: TGTGCTAGTGGTTTGGTAAGGCCATTTAATGAAAAACTGTTTTTT
CDR3 protein: CASGLVRPFNEKLFF

CDR3 length: 11
V gene: TRBV27
J gene: TRBJ2-1
clone size: NA
D gene: NA
CDR3 DNA: TGTGCCAGCAGTCCCGGGACAGAGCAGTTCTTC
CDR3 protein: CASSPGTEQFF

CDR3 length: 13
V gene: TRBV28
J gene: TRBJ1-5
clone size: NA
D gene: NA
CDR3 DNA: TGTGCCAGCAGTTTAGGGAACAATCAGCCCCAGCATTTT
CDR3 protein: CASSLGNNQPQHF

CDR3 length: 16
V gene: TRBV27
J gene: TRBJ1-2
clone size: NA
D gene: NA
CDR3 DNA: TGTGCCAGCAGTTTCGGGCCCAAGGGGGGGGCGGAGGGCTACACCTTC
CDR3 protein: CASSFGPKGGAEGYTF

CDR3 length: 19
V gene: TRBV7-8
J gene: TRBJ1-6
clone size: NA
D gene: NA
CDR3 DNA: TGTGCCAGCAGCTTAGCCATCCAGTTTGGGCAGGGTAACAATTCACCCCTCCACTTT
CDR3 protein: CASSLAIQFGQGNNSPLHF

CDR3 length: 14
V gene: TRBV2
J gene: TRBJ2-7
clone size: NA
D gene: NA
CDR3 DNA: TGTGCCAGCAGTGAAACCAGGACAATTTTGGAGCAGTACTTC
CDR3 protein: CASSETRTILEQYF

CDR3 length: 16
V gene: TRBV5-1
J gene: TRBJ2-1
clone size: NA
D gene: TRBD2
CDR3 DNA: TGCGCCAGCAGCTCGAAGGCTAGCGGCGGGAACAATGAGCAGTTCTTC
CDR3 protein: CASSSKASGGNNEQFF

CDR3 length: 13
V gene: TRBV15
J gene: TRBJ2-7
clone size: NA
D gene: TRBD2
CDR3 DNA: TGTGCCACCAGTAACGGGGGGGGCCAGGAGCAGTACTTC
CDR3 protein: CATSNGGGQEQYF

CDR3 length: 15
V gene: TRBV6-5
J gene: TRBJ1-2
clone size: NA
D gene: NA
CDR3 DNA: TGTGCCAGCAGGACTACAGGGAGCTTAGGCTATGGCTACACCTTC
CDR3 protein: CASRTTGSLGYGYTF

CDR3 length: 17
V gene: TRBV4-3
J gene: TRBJ1-4
clone size: NA
D gene: NA
CDR3 DNA: TGCGCCAGCAGCCAAGATCCCTCGGCCTCAACTAATGAAAAACTGTTTTTT
CDR3 protein: CASSQDPSASTNEKLFF

CDR3 length: 20
V gene: TRBV1
J gene: TRBJ2-7
clone size: NA
D gene: NA
CDR3 DNA: TGCACCAGCAGCCAAGATCGTTGGTCAAGGGAGGGGGAGCCTCGCTACGAGCAGTACTTC
CDR3 protein: CTSSQDRWSREGEPRYEQYF

CDR3 length: 16
V gene: TRBV11-3
J gene: TRBJ1-1
clone size: NA
D gene: NA
CDR3 DNA: TGTGCCAGCAGCTTAGGATATGTGACGGGTATGGATGAAGCTTTCTTT
CDR3 protein: CASSLGYVTGMDEAFF

CDR3 length: 10
V gene: TRBV10-1
J gene: TRBJ2-7
clone size: NA
D gene: NA
CDR3 DNA: TGCGCCAGCAGTGAACAGGGCCGAGCCTTC
CDR3 protein: CASSEQGRAF

CDR3 length: 17
V gene: TRBV9
J gene: TRBJ1-4
clone size: NA
D gene: TRBD1
CDR3 DNA: TGTGCCAGCAGCGTAGGACAGGGCTCCCCGTCATATGAAAAACTGTTTTTT
CDR3 protein: CASSVGQGSPSYEKLFF

CDR3 length: 12
V gene: TRBV5-1
J gene: TRBJ1-2
clone size: NA
D gene: NA
CDR3 DNA: TGCGCCAGCAGCTTGGAAGGGACCGGCTACACCTTC
CDR3 protein: CASSLEGTGYTF

CDR3 length: 13
V gene: TRBV19
J gene: TRBJ1-1
clone size: NA
D gene: TRBD1
CDR3 DNA: TGTGCCAGTAGTCAGGGGGAGAACACTGAAGCTTTCTTT
CDR3 protein: CASSQGENTEAFF

CDR3 length: 17
V gene: TRBV5-4
J gene: TRBJ2-6
clone size: NA
D gene: NA
CDR3 DNA: TGTGCCAGCAGCCCCCCCGGACGGTCCTCTGGGGCCAACGTCCTGACTTTC
CDR3 protein: CASSPPGRSSGANVLTF

CDR3 length: 18
V gene: TRBV5-5
J gene: TRBJ1-1
clone size: NA
D gene: NA
CDR3 DNA: TGTGCCAGCACCACCTCCGGTTTGAGGGTTACTATCGACACTGAAGCTTTCTTT
CDR3 protein: CASTTSGLRVTIDTEAFF

CDR3 length: 14
V gene: TRBV4-3
J gene: TRBJ2-7
clone size: NA
D gene: TRBD1
CDR3 DNA: TGCGCCAGCAGCCTCCGGACAGGGGGCGACGAGCAGTACTTC
CDR3 protein: CASSLRTGGDEQYF

CDR3 length: 15
V gene: TRBV10-2
J gene: TRBJ1-5
clone size: NA
D gene: NA
CDR3 DNA: TGCGCCAGCAGTGAGACCACGACAGGAAATCAGCCCCAGCATTTT
CDR3 protein: CASSETTTGNQPQHF

CDR3 length: 16
V gene: TRBV19
J gene: TRBJ1-5
clone size: NA
D gene: NA
CDR3 DNA: TGTGCCAGTATTCCTAGGTGGCAGGGCGGCAATCAGCCCCAGCATTTT
CDR3 protein: CASIPRWQGGNQPQHF

CDR3 length: 14
V gene: TRBV2
J gene: TRBJ1-2
clone size: once
D gene: NA
CDR3 DNA: TGTGCCAGCAGTGCTAGAGACAGACGGGAAAGGTCCACCTTC
CDR3 protein: CASSARDRRERSTF

CDR3 length: 16
V gene: TRBV4-1
J gene: TRBJ2-4
clone size: once
D gene: TRBD1
CDR3 DNA: TGCGCCAGCAGCCAAGGGACAGGGGGCTCCAAAAACATTCAGTACTTC
CDR3 protein: CASSQGTGGSKNIQYF

CDR3 length: 15
V gene: TRBV30
J gene: TRBJ1-2
clone size: NA
D gene: NA
CDR3 DNA: TGTGCCTGGAGCAGAGATAGGGCCAAGCTTTATGGCTACACCTTC
CDR3 protein: CAWSRDRAKLYGYTF

CDR3 length: 20
V gene: TRBV19
J gene: TRBJ2-1
clone size: NA
D gene: TRBD2
CDR3 DNA: TGTGCCAGTAGTATCCGAGGGCTAGCGGGGGGCCCCCCAGCCGTTAATGAGCAGTTCTTC
CDR3 protein: CASSIRGLAGGPPAVNEQFF

CDR3 length: 15
V gene: TRBV7-9
J gene: TRBJ2-5
clone size: NA
D gene: NA
CDR3 DNA: TGTGCCAGCAGCTCTCTTGGCGGTATCCAAGAGACCCAGTACTTC
CDR3 protein: CASSSLGGIQETQYF

CDR3 length: 14
V gene: TRBV28
J gene: TRBJ2-5
clone size: NA
D gene: NA
CDR3 DNA: TGTGCCAGCAGTTTCAATGGGAAGAAAGAGACCCAGTACTTC
CDR3 protein: CASSFNGKKETQYF

CDR3 length: 14
V gene: TRBV28
J gene: TRBJ2-2
clone size: NA
D gene: NA
CDR3 DNA: TGTGCCAGCAGTTTACCCGGACAGAGCCAGGAGCTGTTTTTT
CDR3 protein: CASSLPGQSQELFF

CDR3 length: 15
V gene: TRBV5-5
J gene: TRBJ2-3
clone size: NA
D gene: NA
CDR3 DNA: TGTGCCAGCAGCTTCTTCGCCGGGGAGGCAGATACGCAGTATTTT
CDR3 protein: CASSFFAGEADTQYF

CDR3 length: 17
V gene: TRBV4-1
J gene: TRBJ1-6
clone size: NA
D gene: NA
CDR3 DNA: TGCGCCAGCAGCCAAGTCGGACAGCATAGGGGTAATTCACCCCTCCACTTT
CDR3 protein: CASSQVGQHRGNSPLHF

CDR3 length: 14
V gene: TRBV5-1
J gene: TRBJ1-2
clone size: NA
D gene: TRBD1
CDR3 DNA: TGCGCCAGCAGCTTGGAGGGACAGGGGGCTGGCTACACCTTC
CDR3 protein: CASSLEGQGAGYTF

CDR3 length: 15
V gene: TRBV9
J gene: TRBJ2-1
clone size: NA
D gene: TRBD2
CDR3 DNA: TGTGCCAGCAGCGTAGATTCTAGCGGACACAATGAGCAGTTCTTC
CDR3 protein: CASSVDSSGHNEQFF

CDR3 length: 16
V gene: TRBV5-1
J gene: TRBJ1-5
clone size: once
D gene: NA
CDR3 DNA: TGCGCCAGCAGCTTGGGAACCCGGGACAGCAATCAGCCCCAGCATTTT
CDR3 protein: CASSLGTRDSNQPQHF

CDR3 length: 12
V gene: TRBV11-3
J gene: TRBJ2-1
clone size: NA
D gene: NA
CDR3 DNA: TGTGCCAGCAGCCAGGGACACAATGAGCAGTTCTTC
CDR3 protein: CASSQGHNEQFF

CDR3 length: 15
V gene: TRBV9
J gene: TRBJ2-5
clone size: NA
D gene: TRBD2
CDR3 DNA: TGTGCCAGCAGCGTTCCAGCGGGGGGGGTGGAGACCCAGTACTTC
CDR3 protein: CASSVPAGGVETQYF